Here is one TCR beta chain with its context. The antigen is undetermined. This entry comes from a study of T cell repertoires in cytomegalovirus infection. Study as a whole: Evidence of both CMV infection and a matching HLA type came from public TCR beta signatures.

Germline values: CDR1 SGDLS, CDR2 YYNGEE. Trimming took 6 bases from V and 0 from J, leaving 13 bases between them. The CDR3 is 15 amino acids. TCRdb analysed the reads with MiXCR anew, one entry per CDR3 protein. Counted here are approximately 260,000 distinct CDR3 sequences, about 20% occurring once; the ten biggest clones make up approximately 19%. This receptor was identified in a human donor in good health (CMV status not recorded). Some clones in this sample may be carry-over from other donors' samples. The chain employs TRBV9 and TRBJ1-3; D uncertain. The sample was cultured PBMCs, taken from culture after CMV antigen stimulation. The CDR3 region is CASKPALGSGNTIYF. Written as DNA, the CDR3 is TGTGCCAGCAAACCGGCTTTAGGCTCTGGAAACACCATATATTTT.